Sequencing of this TCR beta chain was carried out in a study of CD4 T cells in relation to SARS-CoV-2 and coronaviruses. The wider study: TCR beta CDR3s were sequenced after approximately ten-day antigen culture of PBMCs.

Germline-derived CDR1 and CDR2 are MDHEN and SYDVKM. This CDR3 contains 13 residues. Losses at the gene ends were 9 bases for V and 1 base for J; bases not matched to a gene: 4. Whole-study results and caveats: Pre-pandemic and post-infection samples never came from the same donor. SARS-CoV-2-driven expansion was significantly weaker in crossreactive than monoreactive clones.

Only in-frame clones appear in the TCRdb table, and some are missing; sequencing was by immunoSEQ multiplex PCR. The sample records 15,000 to 20,000 clones, 74% being singletons. Unexposed donor CD4+ T cells date from 2011-2018, before the COVID-19 pandemic. Isolation of CD4+ T cells took place after around eleven days in culture. Cells permitting, SARS-CoV-2 S/N and four cold-coronavirus spikes were tested on unexposed-donor CD4+ T cells. This clone showed up just once. Its antigen is unknown. The chain couples TRBV28 to TRBJ2-7, with 9 bases lining up with TRBD1. The source is a human donor in good health. Material: CD4+ T cells from PBMCs, cultured in vitro. The DNA for the CDR3 is TGTGCCAGTGACAGGGGGTTATCCTACGAGCAGTACTTC. The encoded protein is CASDRGLSYEQYF. The full variable domain, with the rest looked up from reference TRBV28 and TRBJ2-7, is DVKVTQSSRYLVKRTGEKVFLECVQDMDHENMFWYRQDPGLGLRLIYFSYDVKMKEKGDIPEGYSVSREKKERFSLILESASTNQTSMYLCASDRGLSYEQYFGPGTRLTVT.